A single sample is the source of the 30 T cell receptor beta chains below, sequenced in a study of blood T cell repertoires in COVID-19. Sequencing was performed with immunoSEQ multiplex PCR; in TCRdb, only in-frame clones are kept and a portion is missing. The sample carries around 340,000 clones, less than 90% recorded once. Material: peripheral blood. The receptor set was obtained from a woman aged 60-70 years with COVID-19, enrolled during active disease.

This clone has a single count. The chain links TRBV19 to TRBJ2-5, with TRBD2 matching 12 bases. The CDR3 consists of 18 residues. Germline CDR1 LNHDA, CDR2 SQIVND (reference sequence). V lost 5 bases to trimming and J lost 2 bases; unmatched junction nucleotides: 12. The CDR3 region is CASSYTSGGTIAQETQYF. The CDR3 region has the DNA TGTGCCAGTAGTTACACTAGCGGGGGGACGATTGCACAAGAGACCCAGTACTTC.

This clone has a single count. The V gene is TRBV25-1, the J gene TRBJ2-1; TRBD1 matches 7 bases. The CDR3 extends over 13 amino acids. Trimming at V came to 4 bases and at J to 10 bases, leaving 7 bases not matched to a gene. Germline V gives CDR1 MGHDK, CDR2 SYGVNS. This CDR3 is CASSGYRGDEQFF. CDR3 coding DNA: TGTGCCAGCAGTGGGTACAGGGGAGACGAGCAGTTCTTC.

This clone was seen a single time. The genes are TRBV5-1 and TRBJ1-1, with a tentative D call TRBD1 (6 bases). CDR1 SGHRS and CDR2 YFSETQ come from the germline V gene. V was pared by 0 bases and J by 1 base, with 13 bases between. The CDR3 loop spans 16 amino acids. CDR3 bases: TGCGCCAGCAGCTTGGTGGAAGGGGGTAGGAACACTGAAGCTTTCTTT. Its protein is CASSLVEGGRNTEAFF.

The chain couples TRBV5-1 to TRBJ2-2; D might be TRBD1 (5 bases). CDR3 length: 13 residues. V lost 4 bases and J lost 4, with 8 bases in between. From germline, CDR1 is SGHRS and CDR2 YFSETQ. As DNA, the CDR3 is TGCGCCAGCAGCCGGCAGGGCACCGGGGAGCTGTTTTTT. Protein product: CASSRQGTGELFF.

As for this clone: Other nucleotide sequences in the sample specify the same CDR3. In nucleotides, the CDR3 is TGCAGTGCTAGTGGGCGGGGCACAGATACGCAGTATTTT. This encodes CSASGRGTDTQYF. V usage is TRBV20-1 and J usage is TRBJ2-3; the D gene is possibly TRBD2 (5 bases). The CDR3 totals 13 residues. Looked up from germline, CDR1 is DFQATT and CDR2 is SNEGSKA (reference sequence). V was trimmed by 3 bases and J by 1 base, leaving 8 bases between them.

The V gene is TRBV7-2, the J gene TRBJ1-2; TRBD1 might be the D (5 bases). The CDR3 extends over 12 amino acids. Trimming took off 3 bases at V and 8 bases at J, with 10 bases between the two ends. Germline CDR1 is SGHTA and CDR2 is FQGNSA. The CDR3 is CASSFAGRGYTF. In DNA, the CDR3 is TGTGCCAGCAGCTTCGCAGGGCGAGGCTACACCTTC. Together with reference TRBV7-2 and TRBJ1-2, the CDR3 gives the full variable domain: GAGVSQSPSNKVTEKGKDVELRCDPISGHTALYWYRQSLGQGLEFLIYFQGNSAPDKSGLPSDRFSAERTGGSVSTLTIQRTQQEDSAVYLCASSFAGRGYTFGSGTRLTVV.

The V and J genes are TRBV10-3 and TRBJ1-1; no clear D. This CDR3 has 11 amino acids. The germline V gene encodes CDR1 ENHRY and CDR2 SYGVKD. V dropped 3 bases and J dropped 7 bases, with 6 bases sitting between them. The CDR3 coding sequence is TGTGCCATCAGTGAAGGAGGTGAAGCTTTCTTT. Encoded protein: CAISEGGEAFF.

The chain combines TRBV5-1 with TRBJ1-2; tentative D call: TRBD1 (5 bases). The germline V gene encodes CDR1 SGHRS and CDR2 YFSETQ. V was cut by 1 base and J by 7 bases, with 11 bases left in between. The CDR3 is made up of 13 amino acids. CDR3 DNA sequence: TGCGCCAGCAGCTTGCTAGGGGATGGTGGCTACACCTTC. Amino acid sequence: CASSLLGDGGYTF.

The V and J genes are TRBV10-3 and TRBJ1-2; the match to TRBD1 covers 10 bases. The germline gives CDR1 ENHRY, CDR2 SYGVKD. The ends lost 2 bases at V and 6 bases at J; junction bases unmatched: 12. The CDR3 contains 17 residues. CDR3 DNA sequence: TGTGCCATCAGTGAGAAACCACGTCCGGACAGGGGGAATGGCTACACCTTC. This translates into CAISEKPRPDRGNGYTF.

This clone was picked up one time. The rearrangement uses TRBV4-3 and TRBJ2-7, with 7 bases matching TRBD1. The CDR3 runs to 20 residues. From germline, CDR1 is LGHNA and CDR2 YSLEER. The ends lost 3 bases at V and 2 bases at J; junction bases unmatched: 22. Here the CDR3 DNA reads TGCGCCAGCAGCCAGAAACCCTTCCTCGCGACAGGGCATGCTACCTACGAGCAGTACTTC. Translated: CASSQKPFLATGHATYEQYF.

In its sample, this clone was seen once. This rearrangement joins TRBV19 to TRBJ1-2; D might be TRBD1 (6 bases). The CDR3 is 15 amino acids. CDR1 is LNHDA and CDR2 is SQIVND in the germline V gene (reference sequence). Trimming stripped 4 bases from V and 4 bases from J, with 16 bases between. DNA of the CDR3: TGTGCCAGTAGTACTCCTCCGACAGGAGTCTATGGCTACACCTTC. Protein product: CASSTPPTGVYGYTF. The entire variable domain, with the rest obtained from reference TRBV19 and TRBJ1-2, is as follows: DGGITQSPKYLFRKEGQNVTLSCEQNLNHDAMYWYRQDPGQGLRLIYYSQIVNDFQKGDIAEGYSVSREKKESFPLTVTSAQKNPTAFYLCASSTPPTGVYGYTFGSGTRLTVV.

The chain uses TRBV24-1 and TRBJ1-1; 7 nucleotides align to TRBD1. The CDR3 has 12 residues. Looked up from germline, CDR1 is KGHDR and CDR2 is SFDVKD. V was pared by 4 bases and J by 9 bases, with 4 bases of the junction left unmatched. The CDR3 sequence is CATSDWTGQAFF. For the CDR3, the DNA is TGTGCCACCAGTGACTGGACAGGCCAAGCTTTCTTT.

The J gene is TRBJ1-6, the V gene TRBV4-3; TRBD1 might be the D (5 bases). Germline-derived CDR1 and CDR2 are LGHNA and YSLEER. The CDR3 loop spans 16 amino acids. The V and J ends lost 0 bases and 6 bases respectively, with 12 bases between them. As DNA, the CDR3 is TGCGCCAGCAGCCAAGATGCCCAGGGCCTTAATTCACCCCTCCACTTT. Translating it yields CASSQDAQGLNSPLHF.

In this sample, this clone turned up once. Here the CDR3 reads CASSQGREREQFF. The CDR3 nucleotides are TGCGCCAGCAGCCAAGGTCGGGAGAGAGAGCAGTTCTTC. The rearrangement joins TRBV4-1 to TRBJ2-1, with D maybe TRBD2 (6 bases). CDR3 size: 13 residues. Per the germline V gene, CDR1 is MGHRA and CDR2 is YSYEKL. V lost 1 base, J lost 10 bases, and 11 bases lay in between.

The chain is built from TRBV3-1 (or the pseudogene TRBV3-2) and TRBJ2-1; D is perhaps TRBD2 (6 bases). This CDR3 is 13 amino acids long. The V end lost 2 bases, the J end lost 10 bases, and 12 bases lay between the germline ends. Per germline, CDR1 LGHDT and CDR2 YNNKEL (reference sequence). The CDR3 nucleotides read TGTGCCAGCAGCCAACTAGCCGGAGGGGAGCAGTTCTTC. It codes for CASSQLAGGEQFF.

The chain links TRBV30 to TRBJ2-5; possible D gene TRBD1, 6 bases. V lost 0 bases to trimming and J lost 4 bases, with 15 bases between them. This CDR3 comprises 15 residues. Germline CDR1 and CDR2: GTSNPN and SVGIG (reference sequence). The CDR3 DNA follows: TGTGCCTGGAGTGTACACGACAGGTACTTAGAGACCCAGTACTTC. Residues: CAWSVHDRYLETQYF.

CDR3 sequence reads: CSVTGTGGGEQFF. CDR3 coding DNA: TGCAGCGTTACCGGGACAGGGGGCGGTGAGCAGTTCTTC. This chain links TRBV29-1 with TRBJ2-1; TRBD1 agrees at 12 bases. CDR3 length equals 13 residues. Germline V gene lookup returns CDR1 SQVTM and CDR2 ANQGSEA. With V trimmed by 5 bases and J by 9 bases, 5 bases remained unmatched.

The chain combines TRBV5-1 with TRBJ1-4, with a possible D match to TRBD1 (6 bases). Germline V gene data show CDR1 as SGHRS and CDR2 as YFSETQ. CDR3 length equals 15 residues. V was pared by 0 bases and J by 8 bases, with 14 bases between. CDR3 DNA sequence: TGCGCCAGCAGCTTGGACAGGGAGAGAGGCGAAAAACTGTTTTTT. It specifies CASSLDRERGEKLFF.

This clone was recorded once. The chain carries TRBV27 and TRBJ2-3; 8 bases match TRBD2. The CDR3 contains 20 residues. Germline CDR1 reads MNHEY; CDR2 reads SMNVEV (reference sequence). The J segment lost 0 bases and the V segment lost 2 bases, leaving 16 bases of the junction unmatched. CDR3 in DNA: TGTGCCAGCAGTTTAATCCCCTCCCTTCCTAGCGGGCCCAGCACAGATACGCAGTATTTT. As protein: CASSLIPSLPSGPSTDTQYF.

Concerning this clone: At the DNA level, this CDR3 is encoded by other sequences in the same sample as well. The chain couples TRBV9 to TRBJ2-3; D is possibly TRBD1 (6 bases). Trimming removed 1 base at V and 0 bases at J, with 9 bases between. There are 15 residues in the CDR3. CDR1 and CDR2 (germline): SGDLS, YYNGEE. The DNA for the CDR3 is TGTGCCAGCAGCGTAAGTCAGGGGAGCACAGATACGCAGTATTTT. Translated: CASSVSQGSTDTQYF.

This rearrangement joins TRBV18 to TRBJ1-2, with 10 nucleotides matching TRBD1. The length of the CDR3 is 20 residues. Trimming at V came to 2 bases and at J to 0 bases, leaving 15 bases not matched to a gene. Germline lookup yields CDR1 KGHSH and CDR2 LQKENI. The chain's CDR3 is CASSPIDPGQGQGPNYGYTF. CDR3 sequence (DNA): TGTGCCAGCTCACCAATTGACCCGGGACAGGGGCAGGGTCCTAACTATGGCTACACCTTC.

This sequence joins TRBV6-2 or TRBV6-3 and TRBJ2-7, with 10 bases that match TRBD2. Germline V lookup: CDR1 MNHEY, CDR2 SVGEGT. This CDR3 is 18 amino acids long. Trimming cost V 6 bases and J 0 bases; bases outside gene matches: 14. The DNA of the CDR3 is TGTGCCAGCAGCGCCGGGCTAGCGGGGGTGCCACTCTCCTACGAGCAGTACTTC. As protein: CASSAGLAGVPLSYEQYF.

The rearrangement links TRBV7-2 to TRBJ2-7; 11 nucleotides align to TRBD2. The germline gives CDR1 SGHTA, CDR2 FQGNSA. V shed 3 bases and J 1 base; nucleotides not matched to a gene: 5. The CDR3 loop spans 16 amino acids. The CDR3 DNA reads as TGTGCCAGCAGCTTGGCGACTAGCGGGGTTTCCTACGAGCAGTACTTC. It specifies CASSLATSGVSYEQYF.

The chain combines TRBV19 with TRBJ1-2, with 7 bases fitting TRBD1. Germline V lookup: CDR1 LNHDA, CDR2 SQIVND (reference sequence). The CDR3 is 14 amino acids. J was trimmed by 1 base and V by 3 bases; bases with no gene match: 2. The CDR3 region is CASSIGTVNYGYTF. CDR3 in DNA: TGTGCCAGTAGTATCGGGACAGTTAACTATGGCTACACCTTC.

This chain uses TRBV9 with TRBJ2-2, with a weak D call TRBD1 (6 bases). Germline V lookup: CDR1 SGDLS, CDR2 YYNGEE. The CDR3 has 16 amino acids. The V end lost 2 bases, the J end lost 2 bases, and 13 bases lay between the germline ends. CDR3 protein: CASSVRSGTNTGELFF. The CDR3 nucleotides are TGTGCCAGCAGCGTCCGATCCGGGACAAACACCGGGGAGCTGTTTTTT.

The rearrangement uses TRBV4-2 and TRBJ2-3, with D perhaps matching TRBD2 (7 bases). Per germline, CDR1 LGHNA and CDR2 YNFKEQ. With 0 bases removed from V and 2 bases from J, the gap between germline ends came to 15 bases. This CDR3 is 17 amino acids long. The CDR3: CASSQEPPRGPTDTQYF. In DNA, the CDR3 is TGTGCCAGCAGCCAAGAACCTCCGCGGGGGCCCACAGATACGCAGTATTTT.

In this sample, this clone turned up once. This chain connects TRBV5-8 to TRBJ1-2; D might be TRBD1 (6 bases). This CDR3 contains 15 residues. Germline V gene data show CDR1 as SGHTS and CDR2 as YDEGEE. V lost 5 bases, J lost 8 bases, and 22 bases lay in between. CDR3: CASSFRDTSLGGYTF. CDR3 nucleotides: TGTGCCAGCAGTTTCCGGGACACTTCATTGGGAGGCTACACCTTC.

The chain employs TRBV14 and TRBJ2-1; possible D gene TRBD2, 5 bases. The germline CDR1 and CDR2 sequences are SGHDN and FVKESK. Trimming took 4 bases from V and 8 from J, leaving 15 bases between them. CDR3 size: 14 residues. The CDR3 protein is CASSPPAVRDEQFF. CDR3 nucleotide sequence: TGTGCCAGCAGCCCGCCGGCTGTGCGGGATGAGCAGTTCTTC. The full variable domain, in which reference TRBV14 and TRBJ2-1 provide the parts outside the CDR3, is EAGVTQFPSHSVIEKGQTVTLRCDPISGHDNLYWYRRVMGKEIKFLLHFVKESKQDESGMPNNRFLAERTGGTYSTLKVQPAELEDSGVYFCASSPPAVRDEQFFGPGTRLTVL.

The chain uses TRBV11-2 and TRBJ1-1; D is possibly TRBD1 (6 bases). Per the germline V gene, CDR1 is SGHAT and CDR2 is FQNNGV. Between the trimmed V and J ends, which lost 5 bases and 5 bases, there was a span of 15 bases. The length of the CDR3 is 14 residues. CDR3 region: CASSPGTTRTEAFF. The DNA of the CDR3 is TGTGCCAGCAGCCCAGGGACAACACGTACTGAAGCTTTCTTT.

The rearrangement links TRBV27 to TRBJ2-2, with D hard to call. The CDR3 spans 14 residues. Germline CDR1 MNHEY, CDR2 SMNVEV (reference sequence). Trimming removed 8 bases from V and 1 base from J, with 11 bases in between. The CDR3 reads CASRWSRNTGELFF. The CDR3 DNA is TGTGCCAGCCGGTGGTCGAGGAACACCGGGGAGCTGTTTTTT.